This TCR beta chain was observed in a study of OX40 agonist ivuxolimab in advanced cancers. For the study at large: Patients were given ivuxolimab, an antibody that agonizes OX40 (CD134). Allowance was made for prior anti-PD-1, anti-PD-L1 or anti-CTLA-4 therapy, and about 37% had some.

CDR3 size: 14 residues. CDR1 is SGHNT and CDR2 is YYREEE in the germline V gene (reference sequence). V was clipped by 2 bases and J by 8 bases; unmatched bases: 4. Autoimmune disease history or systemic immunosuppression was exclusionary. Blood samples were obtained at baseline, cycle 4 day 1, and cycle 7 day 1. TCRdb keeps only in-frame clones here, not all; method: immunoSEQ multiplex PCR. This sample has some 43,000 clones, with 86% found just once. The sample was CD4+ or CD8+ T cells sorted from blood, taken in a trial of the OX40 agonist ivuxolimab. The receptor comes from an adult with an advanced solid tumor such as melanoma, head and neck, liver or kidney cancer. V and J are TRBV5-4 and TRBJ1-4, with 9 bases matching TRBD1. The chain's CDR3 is CASSLDRGKEKLFF. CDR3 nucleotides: TGTGCCAGCAGCTTAGACAGGGGGAAGGAAAAACTGTTTTTT.